This T cell receptor beta chain appears in the sequencing data of a study of regulatory T cells in long-lasting Graves disease. On the study more broadly: Positive TSH receptor antibodies alongside over 5 years of antithyroid drugs were what marked Graves' disease as persistent.

The sample's time point: persistent/refractory GD, antithyroid drugs over 5 years with positive TRAb. RNA from PBMCs was the source of the TCR library. According to the study, TCR beta libraries were built with iRepertoire HTBI primers and CDR3-region Arm-PCR. As processed by the authors: The study identified about 60 TRBV and 11 to 15 TRBJ segments across samples. TCRdb redid the calling of the multiplex PCR reads with MiXCR, one entry per CDR3 protein. The V and J calls were determined by TCRdb, not by the authors. The top ten clones hold roughly three fifths of a sample with about 310,000 distinct CDR3 sequences, around a fifth of them seen once. With regard to this clonotype: No antigen is known for it.

CDR3 length equals 14 residues. The V end was cut by 3 bases, the J end by 4 bases, with 11 bases between. In germline, CDR1 is SGDLS, CDR2 YYNGEE. General study points: Persistent disease was characterized by preferential usage of TRBV28, TRBJ1-2 and TRBJ2-5.

J is TRBJ1-3 and V is TRBV9; D is unclear. The TCR was taken from a female donor with Graves disease. This specimen was peripheral blood mononuclear cells (PBMCs), taken when the disease was refractory, from a patient treated with antithyroid drugs. CDR3 DNA sequence: TGTGCCAGCAGCGCAGGTCCAGAAGGAAACACCATATATTTT. It yields the protein CASSAGPEGNTIYF.